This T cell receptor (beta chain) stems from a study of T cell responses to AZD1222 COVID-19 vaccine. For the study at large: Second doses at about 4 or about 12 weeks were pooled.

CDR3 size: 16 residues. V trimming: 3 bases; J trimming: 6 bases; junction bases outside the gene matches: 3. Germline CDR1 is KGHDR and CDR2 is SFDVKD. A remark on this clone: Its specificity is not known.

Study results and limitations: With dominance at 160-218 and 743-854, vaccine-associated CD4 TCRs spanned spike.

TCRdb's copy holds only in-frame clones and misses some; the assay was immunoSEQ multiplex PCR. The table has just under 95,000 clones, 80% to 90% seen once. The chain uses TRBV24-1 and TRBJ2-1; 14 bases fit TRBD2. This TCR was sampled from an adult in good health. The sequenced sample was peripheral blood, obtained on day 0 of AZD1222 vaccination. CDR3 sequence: CATSDTGTSGSNEQFF. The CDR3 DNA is TGTGCCACCAGTGATACCGGGACTAGCGGGAGCAATGAGCAGTTCTTC.